Sequencing of this T cell receptor (beta chain) was carried out in a study of cytomegalovirus exposure and HLA in healthy donors. The ends lost 4 bases at V and 0 bases at J; junction bases unmatched: 7. Germline CDR1 reads KGHSH; CDR2 reads LQKENI. The CDR3 runs 17 residues. 60 Vbeta and 13 Jbeta primers were used in PCR. This table comes from immunoSEQ multiplex PCR, and its TCRdb copy is limited to in-frame clones, with some not included. The profile shows about 110,000 clones, over 60% of them singletons. The table lists this clone with a count of one. The specimen sequenced was PBMCs. The receptor comes from a woman in her sixties or seventies in good health and CMV-seropositive. The genes are TRBV18 and TRBJ1-3, with 9 bases fitting TRBD1. CDR3 residues: CASSRRQGELSGNTIYF. The CDR3 nucleotides read TGTGCCAGCTCACGAAGACAGGGGGAGCTCTCTGGAAACACCATATATTTT.